This TCR beta chain was recovered during a study of T cells in Graves' hyperthyroidism and ophthalmopathy. Template material for amplifying TCR beta CDR3 regions consisted of RNA transcripts. HTBI primers were the set used in a first-round RT-PCR of the TCR CDR3. TCRdb passed the multiplex PCR reads through MiXCR, listing each CDR3 protein once. The data show hundreds of thousands of distinct CDR3 sequences, about a sixth seen once. In germline, CDR1 is MNHEY, CDR2 SMNVEV (reference sequence). The CDR3 extends over 15 amino acids. Ophthalmopathy cases met thresholds of Clinical Activity Score at least 3, NOSPECS grade at least 4 and duration under 3 months. Reasons for excluding patients were uncontrolled infection, other autoimmune disease, pregnancy or lactation. Turning to this clonotype: A much bigger clone sits one base away, suggesting this may be a read error.

The sample taken for sequencing was blood. This chain links TRBV27 with TRBJ2-3; the match to TRBD1 covers 8 bases. The source is a woman aged 40 to 50 with Graves' ophthalmopathy. CDR3 sequence: CTSSADRVTTDTQYF. The CDR3 nucleotides are TGTACCAGCAGTGCGGACAGGGTGACTACAGATACGCAGTATTTT.